The 18 T cell receptor beta chains given below trace back to one sample, sequenced in a study of response to subunit inactivated influenza vaccine. TCRdb reprocessed the RT-PCR reads with MiXCR, giving one entry per CDR3 protein. The profile shows fewer than 800,000 distinct CDR3 sequences, 15% to 18% of them singletons. This specimen was PBMCs from blood, taken 11 to 12 days after vaccination. Receptor source: a man aged 50 to 60 who received an inactivated influenza vaccine.

This clonotype has ten or more counts. V gene TRBV12-3 or TRBV12-4 combines with J gene TRBJ2-3; a weak D match, TRBD1 (5 bases). The CDR3 spans 16 residues. V lost 5 bases and J lost 4, with 19 bases in between. CDR3 sequence reads: CASSPVRDPYADTQYF. DNA for the CDR3: TGTGCCAGCAGTCCCGTCAGGGATCCCTACGCAGATACGCAGTATTTT.

Only a few counts were recorded for this clonotype. This chain links TRBV9 with TRBJ2-5, with TRBD1 matching over 7 bases. CDR3 length: 15 residues. After removal of 0 bases from V and 2 bases from J, the junction contained 4 bases not matched to a gene. The V gene's germline CDR1 is SGDLS and CDR2 YYNGEE. The CDR3, as DNA: TGTGCCAGCAGCGTAGCCTTGGGACAGCAAGAGACCCAGTACTTC. Residues: CASSVALGQQETQYF.

The J gene is TRBJ2-7, the V gene TRBV5-5; 7 nucleotides match TRBD2. The germline CDR1 and CDR2 sequences are SGHKS and YYEKEE (reference sequence). The CDR3 runs to 15 residues. Losses at the gene ends were 2 bases for V and 0 bases for J; bases not matched to a gene: 5. CDR3 sequence: CASSFSSGDSYEQYF. CDR3 in DNA: TGTGCCAGCAGCTTCTCAAGCGGGGACTCCTACGAGCAGTACTTC.

In the case of this clonotype: At one boundary the junction diverges from the germline segment, which might be a read error. The chain links TRBV20-1 to TRBJ2-1, with 9 bases lining up with TRBD2. Germline CDR1 reads DFQATT; CDR2 reads SNEGSKA (reference sequence). The CDR3 consists of 16 residues. CDR3 bases: TGCTGTGCTAGAGGGGCTAGCGGGGTTCTGCGCGATGAGCAGTTCTTC. Its protein is CCARGASGVLRDEQFF.

This clonotype was counted only a few times. The V gene is TRBV9, the J gene TRBJ2-3; D remains ambiguous. The germline V and J ends were trimmed by 0 bases and 2 bases, with 7 bases remaining between them. Germline CDR1 and CDR2: SGDLS and YYNGEE. This CDR3 has 14 amino acids. The CDR3 here is CASSVVPYTDTQYF. CDR3 bases: TGTGCCAGCAGCGTAGTGCCCTACACAGATACGCAGTATTTT.

At least ten counts were recorded for this clonotype. This chain uses TRBV5-1 with TRBJ2-7, with 9 bases lining up with TRBD2. CDR1 and CDR2 (germline): SGHRS, YFSETQ. With V trimmed by 4 bases and J by 3 bases, 5 bases remained unmatched. This CDR3 is built from 14 residues. CDR3 region: CASSDGTSFYEQYF. For the CDR3, the DNA is TGCGCCAGCAGCGATGGGACTAGCTTCTACGAGCAGTACTTC.

This clonotype was picked up one time. The gene calls are TRBV30 and TRBJ2-2; the D is unclear. CDR1 is GTSNPN and CDR2 is SVGIG in the germline V gene (reference sequence). The CDR3 consists of 14 residues. Trimming took 4 bases from V and 6 from J, leaving 15 bases between them. The CDR3: CAWNRDLRSGELFF. For the CDR3, the DNA is TGTGCCTGGAATCGTGACCTACGGTCCGGGGAGCTGTTTTTT. The whole variable domain, remainder taken from reference TRBV30 and TRBJ2-2, is SQTIHQWPATLVQPVGSPLSLECTVEGTSNPNLYWYRQAAGRGLQLLFYSVGIGQISSEVPQNLSASRPQDRQFILSSKKLLLSDSGFYLCAWNRDLRSGELFFGEGSRLTVL.

V is TRBV5-1 and J is TRBJ2-5, with unresolved D. Trimming pared 2 bases from V and 7 bases from J, leaving 18 bases between. The CDR3 covers 15 residues. Germline V lookup: CDR1 SGHRS, CDR2 YFSETQ. The CDR3 sequence is CASSFSEATRGTQYF. CDR3 DNA sequence: TGCGCCAGCAGCTTCTCCGAGGCCACGCGTGGGACCCAGTACTTC.

J is TRBJ2-1 and V is TRBV20-1; D perhaps matches TRBD2 (7 bases). V was shortened by 0 bases and J by 12 bases, with 15 bases between the two germline ends. This CDR3 region has 13 residues. Germline-derived CDR1 and CDR2 are DFQATT and SNEGSKA (reference sequence). CDR3 nucleotides: TGCAGTGCTAGAGATCGGGGGGCCCTGGGGCAGTTCTTC. It translates to CSARDRGALGQFF.

The chain couples TRBV6-2 or TRBV6-3 to TRBJ2-1; D not certain. Between the trimmed V and J ends, which lost 1 base and 9 bases, there was a span of 7 bases. The CDR3 consists of 12 residues. From germline, CDR1 is MNHEY and CDR2 SVGEGT. The CDR3 DNA sequence: TGTGCCAGCAGTTACTTCCACCTTGAGCAGTTCTTC. This codes for CASSYFHLEQFF.

In nucleotides, the CDR3 is TGTGCCAGCATCAGGGACAGGGTAACAGATACGCAGTATTTT. Protein product: CASIRDRVTDTQYF. This chain joins TRBV7-9 and TRBJ2-3, with 9 bases identical to TRBD1. CDR1 SEHNR and CDR2 FQNEAQ come from the germline V gene (reference sequence). Losses at the gene ends were 7 bases for V and 3 bases for J; bases not matched to a gene: 5. The CDR3 is 14 amino acids.

The sample holds many counts of this clonotype. V usage is TRBV3-1 and J usage is TRBJ1-1; no firm D call. This CDR3 has 14 residues. V lost 1 base and J lost 0, with 6 bases in between. The germline gives CDR1 LGHDT, CDR2 YNNKEL (reference sequence). The DNA of the CDR3 is TGTGCCAGCAGCCAAGGCAGCTTGAACACTGAAGCTTTCTTT. It encodes CASSQGSLNTEAFF.

J is TRBJ2-2 and V is TRBV2, with 7 bases fitting TRBD1. CDR1 SNHLY and CDR2 FYNNEI come from the germline V gene. The J segment lost 4 bases and the V segment lost 11 bases, leaving 10 bases of the junction unmatched. This CDR3 spans 14 amino acids. CDR3 protein: CAGKDRVGTGELFF. The CDR3, as DNA: TGTGCCGGTAAAGACAGGGTGGGCACCGGGGAGCTGTTTTTT.

The V call is TRBV5-1, the J call TRBJ2-7, with 9 bases matching TRBD1. The trim removed 4 bases at V and 4 bases at J, leaving 6 bases unmatched. The CDR3 has 14 amino acids. Looked up from germline, CDR1 is SGHRS and CDR2 is YFSETQ. CDR3 in amino acids: CASSRAGQGYEQYF. CDR3 DNA: TGCGCCAGCAGCCGGGCGGGACAGGGTTACGAGCAGTACTTC.

This clonotype was observed a few times. The V call is TRBV7-2, the J call TRBJ2-3; D may correspond to TRBD1 or TRBD2 (5 bases each). The CDR3 consists of 15 residues. Germline V lookup: CDR1 SGHTA, CDR2 FQGNSA. V was trimmed by 5 bases and J by 5 bases, leaving 17 bases between them. The CDR3 is CASSEGDGKVDTQYF. The CDR3 region has the DNA TGTGCCAGCAGCGAAGGGGACGGGAAGGTAGATACGCAGTATTTT.

For this clonotype: One end of the junction does not line up with germline, which may come from a read error. The genes are TRBV4-2 and TRBJ2-6; perhaps D is TRBD1 or TRBD2 (5 bases each). CDR3 size: 17 residues. Germline CDR1 and CDR2: LGHNA and YNFKEQ. The chain's CDR3 is CASSPGPAYSGANVLTF. CDR3 bases: TGTGCCAGCAGCCCGGGGCCGGCCTACTCTGGGGCCAACGTCCTTACTTTC.

The chain carries TRBV2 and TRBJ1-4, with 9 bases lining up with TRBD1. This CDR3 has 14 residues. The germline CDR1 and CDR2 sequences are SNHLY and FYNNEI. The J segment lost 8 bases and the V segment lost 7 bases, leaving 8 bases of the junction unmatched. The CDR3 bases are TGTGCCAGCAATGACAGGGGGTTCGGGGAAAAACTGTTTTTT. Translating gives CASNDRGFGEKLFF.

There are a few counts of this clonotype. The rearrangement joins TRBV7-9 to TRBJ2-7; the D gene is possibly TRBD1 (6 bases). Looked up from germline, CDR1 is SEHNR and CDR2 is FQNEAQ (reference sequence). Between the trimmed V and J ends, which lost 4 bases and 1 base, there was a span of 14 bases. This CDR3 comprises 15 residues. The CDR3 region has the DNA TGTGCCAGCAGCTCCGACCGGACAGTTTCCTACGAGCAGTACTTC. Its protein product is CASSSDRTVSYEQYF.